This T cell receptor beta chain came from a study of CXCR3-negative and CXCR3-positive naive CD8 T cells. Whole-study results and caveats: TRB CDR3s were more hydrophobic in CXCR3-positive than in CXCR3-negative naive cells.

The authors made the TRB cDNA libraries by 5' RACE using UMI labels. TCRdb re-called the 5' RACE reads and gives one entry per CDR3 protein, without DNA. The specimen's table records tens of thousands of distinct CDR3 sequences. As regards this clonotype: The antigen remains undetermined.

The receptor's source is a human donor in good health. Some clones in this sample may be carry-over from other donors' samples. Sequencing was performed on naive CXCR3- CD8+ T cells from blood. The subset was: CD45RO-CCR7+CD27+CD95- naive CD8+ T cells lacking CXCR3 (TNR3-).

CDR3 residues: CASSQNRDIQYF. The chain joins TRBV4-1 to TRBJ2-4; TCRdb designates TRBD1, a call that cannot be tested without DNA. The CDR3 totals 12 residues. Germline CDR1 reads MGHRA; CDR2 reads YSYEKL.